The rows below give T cell receptor beta chains drawn from one sample of a study of cytomegalovirus exposure and HLA in healthy donors. Libraries were prepared by immunoSEQ multiplex PCR; TCRdb keeps only in-frame clonotypes and omits some of them. The sample includes 200,000 to 250,000 clones, around 89% of them seen just once. The material sequenced was PBMCs. The receptor set was obtained from a woman aged 18-29 years in good health and CMV-seronegative. Each CDR3 is given with its conserved first and last residue. Fields, in order: clone size, J gene, V gene, D gene, CDR3 length, CDR3 protein, CDR3 DNA. The D gene is left open where the match is weak. Part of the rows lack a size; the others show once, few, many or a class for expanded clones.

>NA|TRBJ1-2|TRBV18|TRBD1|12
CASSAQGAGYTF
TGTGCCAGCTCAGCCCAGGGGGCTGGCTACACCTTC
>NA|TRBJ2-4|TRBV9|NA|15
CASSVAGDPKNIQYF
TGTGCCAGCAGCGTAGCAGGGGACCCCAAAAACATTCAGTACTTC
>NA|TRBJ2-7|TRBV7-8|NA|16
CASSDNGGQLPYEQYF
TGTGCCAGCAGTGATAACGGTGGACAGCTACCCTACGAGCAGTACTTC
>NA|TRBJ2-5|TRBV4-3|NA|15
CASSPKLSGGETQYF
TGCGCCAGCAGCCCTAAACTAAGCGGTGGCGAGACCCAGTACTTC
>NA|TRBJ1-5|TRBV4-1|NA|17
CASSQEMSAPGNQPQHF
TGCGCCAGCAGCCAAGAGATGTCCGCCCCAGGCAATCAGCCCCAGCATTTT
>once|TRBJ2-2|TRBV7-9|TRBD2|15
CASSLRGGDTGELFF
TGTGCCAGCAGCTTGCGGGGGGGCGACACCGGGGAGCTGTTTTTT
>NA|TRBJ1-1|TRBV5-1|NA|15
CASSLWSSETAEAFF
TGCGCCAGCAGCTTGTGGTCAAGCGAGACGGCTGAAGCTTTCTTT
>NA|TRBJ1-3|TRBV7-9|TRBD1|16
CASSLPGTVSGNTIYF
TGTGCCAGCAGCCTTCCGGGGACAGTCTCTGGAAACACCATATATTTT
>once|TRBJ2-7|TRBV4-2|NA|12
CASSQGEGDQYF
TGTGCCAGCAGCCAAGGGGAGGGGGATCAGTACTTC
>NA|TRBJ2-7|TRBV27|NA|12
CASSFGGYEQYF
TGTGCCAGCAGTTTCGGCGGCTACGAGCAGTACTTC
>NA|TRBJ1-4|TRBV5-1|NA|14
CASSLDSTNEKLFF
TGCGCCAGCAGCTTAGACTCAACTAATGAAAAACTGTTTTTT
>NA|TRBJ1-4|TRBV19|NA|14
CASSGQATNEKLFF
TGTGCCAGTAGTGGGCAGGCAACTAATGAAAAACTGTTTTTT
>NA|TRBJ2-3|TRBV11-2|NA|16
CASSLGPGSYTDTQYF
TGTGCCAGCAGCTTAGGGCCGGGATCTTACACAGATACGCAGTATTTT
>NA|TRBJ1-4|TRBV30|NA|11
CAWSGGEKLFF
TGTGCCTGGAGTGGAGGGGAAAAACTGTTTTTT
>once|TRBJ2-7|TRBV5-1|NA|14
CASSPRAGSYEQYF
TGCGCCAGCAGCCCGAGGGCGGGATCCTACGAGCAGTACTTC
>NA|TRBJ2-1|TRBV7-9|TRBD2|15
CASSQTSGEYNEQFF
TGTGCCAGCAGCCAGACTAGCGGGGAATACAATGAGCAGTTCTTC
>NA|TRBJ2-1|TRBV10-3|TRBD1|14
CAVLGTGRENEQFF
TGTGCCGTCCTAGGGACAGGGAGAGAAAATGAGCAGTTCTTC
>NA|TRBJ2-3|TRBV27|NA|15
CASSLLGVNRDTQYF
TGTGCCAGCAGTCTGCTTGGGGTCAACAGGGATACGCAGTATTTT
>NA|TRBJ2-7|TRBV7-9|NA|13
CASSLGTEYEQYF
TGTGCCAGCAGCTTAGGGACAGAGTACGAGCAGTACTTC